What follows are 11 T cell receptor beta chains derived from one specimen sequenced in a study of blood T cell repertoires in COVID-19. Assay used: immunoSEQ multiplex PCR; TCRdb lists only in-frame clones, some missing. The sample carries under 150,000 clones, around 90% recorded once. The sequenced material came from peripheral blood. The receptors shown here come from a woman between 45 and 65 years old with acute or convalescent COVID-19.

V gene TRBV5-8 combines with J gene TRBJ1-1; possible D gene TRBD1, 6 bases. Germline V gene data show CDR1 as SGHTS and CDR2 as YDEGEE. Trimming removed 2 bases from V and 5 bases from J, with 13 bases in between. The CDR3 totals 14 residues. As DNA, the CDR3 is TGTGCCAGCAGCTTATATTACAGGGCTACTGAAGCTTTCTTT. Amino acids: CASSLYYRATEAFF. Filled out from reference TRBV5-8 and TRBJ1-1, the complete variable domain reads EAGVTQSPTHLIKTRGQQATLRCSPISGHTSVYWYQQALGLGLQFLLWYDEGEERNRGNFPPRFSGRQFPNYSSELNVNALELEDSALYLCASSLYYRATEAFFGQGTRLTVV.

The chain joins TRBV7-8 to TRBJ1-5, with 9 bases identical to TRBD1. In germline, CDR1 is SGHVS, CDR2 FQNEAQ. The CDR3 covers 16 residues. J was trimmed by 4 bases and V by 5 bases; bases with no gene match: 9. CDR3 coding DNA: TGTGCCAGCAGCCCTAGGGACAGGGTGCAGAATCAGCCCCAGCATTTT. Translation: CASSPRDRVQNQPQHF.

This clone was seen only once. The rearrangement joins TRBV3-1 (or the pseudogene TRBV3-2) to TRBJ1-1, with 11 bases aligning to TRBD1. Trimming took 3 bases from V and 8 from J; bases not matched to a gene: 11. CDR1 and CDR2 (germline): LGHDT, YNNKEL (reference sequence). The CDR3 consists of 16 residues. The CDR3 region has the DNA TGTGCCAGCAGCCACCCCCCGGGGACAGGGGGAGGAGAAGCTTTCTTT. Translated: CASSHPPGTGGGEAFF.

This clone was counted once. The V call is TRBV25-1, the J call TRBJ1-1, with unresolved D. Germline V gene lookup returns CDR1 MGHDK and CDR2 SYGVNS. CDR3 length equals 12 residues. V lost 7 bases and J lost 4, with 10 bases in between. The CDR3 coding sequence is TGTGCCAGCACCGGGAGGCCCACTGAAGCTTTCTTT. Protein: CASTGRPTEAFF. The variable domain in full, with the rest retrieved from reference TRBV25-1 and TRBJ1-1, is EADIYQTPRYLVIGTGKKITLECSQTMGHDKMYWYQQDPGMELHLIHYSYGVNSTEKGDLSSESTVSRIRTEHFPLTLESARPSHTSQYLCASTGRPTEAFFGQGTRLTVV.

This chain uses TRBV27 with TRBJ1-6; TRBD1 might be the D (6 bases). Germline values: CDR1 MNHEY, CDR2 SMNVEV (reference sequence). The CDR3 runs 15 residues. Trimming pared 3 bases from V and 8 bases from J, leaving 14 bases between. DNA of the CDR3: TGTGCCAGCAGTTTCCTCGGGGGGCCCTATTCACCCCTCCACTTT. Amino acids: CASSFLGGPYSPLHF.

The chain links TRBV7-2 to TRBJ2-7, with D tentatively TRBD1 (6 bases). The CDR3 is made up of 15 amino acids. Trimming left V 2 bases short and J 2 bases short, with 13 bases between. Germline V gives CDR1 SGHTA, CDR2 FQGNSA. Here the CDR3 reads CASSLTPGDTYEQYF. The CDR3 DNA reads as TGTGCCAGCAGCTTAACGCCTGGGGACACCTACGAGCAGTACTTC.

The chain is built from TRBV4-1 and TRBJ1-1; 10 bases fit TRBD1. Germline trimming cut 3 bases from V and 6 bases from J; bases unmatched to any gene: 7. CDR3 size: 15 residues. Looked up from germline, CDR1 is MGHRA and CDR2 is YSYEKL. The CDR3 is CASSHPGQGSAEAFF. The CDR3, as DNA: TGCGCCAGCAGCCATCCGGGACAGGGGTCCGCTGAAGCTTTCTTT.

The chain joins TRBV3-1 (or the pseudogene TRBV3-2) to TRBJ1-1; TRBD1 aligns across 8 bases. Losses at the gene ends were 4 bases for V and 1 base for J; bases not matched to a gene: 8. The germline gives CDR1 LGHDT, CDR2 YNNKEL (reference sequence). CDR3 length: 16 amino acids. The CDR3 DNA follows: TGTGCCAGCAGCCTTTCTCGACAGGGGAGGAACACTGAAGCTTTCTTT. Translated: CASSLSRQGRNTEAFF.

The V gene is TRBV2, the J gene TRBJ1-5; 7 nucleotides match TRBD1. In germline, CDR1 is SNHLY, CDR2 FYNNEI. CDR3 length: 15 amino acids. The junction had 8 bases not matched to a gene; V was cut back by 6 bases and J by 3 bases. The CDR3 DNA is TGTGCCAGCAGCCAAGGGACAGCTAACAATCAGCCCCAGCATTTT. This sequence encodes CASSQGTANNQPQHF.

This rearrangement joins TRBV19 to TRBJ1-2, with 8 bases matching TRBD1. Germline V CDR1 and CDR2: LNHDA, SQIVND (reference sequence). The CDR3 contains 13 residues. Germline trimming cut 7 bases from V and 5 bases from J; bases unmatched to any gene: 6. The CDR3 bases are TGTGCCAGTACCCCGACAGGGGAATATGGCTACACCTTC. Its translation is CASTPTGEYGYTF.

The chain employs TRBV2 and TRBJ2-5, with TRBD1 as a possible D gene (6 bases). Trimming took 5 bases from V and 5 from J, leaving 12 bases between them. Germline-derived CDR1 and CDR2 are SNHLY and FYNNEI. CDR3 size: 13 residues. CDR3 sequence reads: CASSLQGRETQYF. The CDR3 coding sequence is TGTGCCAGCAGTTTACAGGGTCGGGAGACCCAGTACTTC.